Listed below are T cell receptor beta chains from one sample, sequenced in a study of cytomegalovirus exposure and HLA in healthy donors. Libraries were prepared by immunoSEQ multiplex PCR; TCRdb keeps only in-frame clonotypes and omits some of them. Of about 140,000 clones detected, 70% to 80% appear once; the ten largest clones hold about 3.4%. The sample consisted of PBMCs. The receptor source for this set is a female donor in good health and CMV-seronegative. Both conserved end residues are part of each CDR3. The order of the fields is J gene, clone size, D gene, V gene, CDR3 protein, CDR3 DNA. The D gene is left open where the match is weak. Clone size appears in some rows only: once, few, many, or a class for an expanded clone.

>TRBJ2-1|-|-|TRBV29-1
CSVLLSYNEQFF
TGCAGCGTCCTACTCTCCTACAATGAGCAGTTCTTC
>TRBJ1-3|once|-|TRBV19
CATSPLRVGNTIYF
TGTGCCACCTCACCACTTCGCGTTGGAAACACCATATATTTT
>TRBJ1-2|once|-|TRBV30
CAWRRGLGYTF
TGTGCCTGGAGGAGAGGGCTCGGCTACACCTTC
>TRBJ2-3|-|-|TRBV18
CASSPTYSTDTQYF
TGTGCCAGCTCACCGACATATTCCACAGATACGCAGTATTTT
>TRBJ1-6|-|-|TRBV5-4
CASSLQKNSPLHF
TGTGCCAGCAGCTTGCAGAAGAATTCACCCCTCCACTTT
>TRBJ2-1|-|-|TRBV19
CASSIGLSSYNEQFF
TGTGCCAGTAGTATAGGTTTGAGCTCCTACAATGAGCAGTTCTTC
>TRBJ2-7|-|TRBD2|TRBV7-2
CASSLGTLAGVDEQYF
TGTGCCAGCAGCTTAGGTACTCTAGCGGGAGTCGACGAGCAGTACTTC
>TRBJ2-7|-|TRBD2|TRBV10-3
CAIQGLAGGEQYF
TGTGCCATCCAGGGACTAGCGGGAGGCGAGCAGTACTTC
>TRBJ1-3|-|-|TRBV5-1
CASSSPPGGGSSGNTIYF
TGCGCCAGCAGCTCGCCGCCGGGGGGGGGTTCCTCTGGAAACACCATATATTTT
>TRBJ1-1|-|-|TRBV30
CAWSVTGTDTEAFF
TGTGCCTGGAGTGTAACGGGGACTGACACTGAAGCTTTCTTT
>TRBJ2-3|-|TRBD2|TRBV27
CASSLGTAGGNRGPDTQYF
TGTGCCAGCAGTTTAGGAACAGCGGGGGGGAATCGCGGCCCAGATACGCAGTATTTT
>TRBJ2-7|-|-|TRBV10-3
CAISGKRSDEQYF
TGTGCCATCAGTGGTAAACGTTCGGACGAGCAGTACTTC
>TRBJ2-7|-|-|TRBV5-1
CASSLGYSSYEQYF
TGCGCCAGCAGCTTGGGATACTCGTCCTACGAGCAGTACTTC
>TRBJ2-7|-|TRBD2|TRBV4-1
CASSISGLAGYEQYF
TGCGCCAGCAGCATCTCCGGACTAGCGGGCTACGAGCAGTACTTC
>TRBJ2-1|-|TRBD1|TRBV7-6
CASSLVAGTDYNEQFF
TGTGCCAGCAGCTTAGTGGCCGGGACAGACTACAATGAGCAGTTCTTC
>TRBJ1-1|-|-|TRBV5-1
CASSFQGNTEAFF
TGCGCCAGCAGCTTCCAGGGGAACACTGAAGCTTTCTTT
>TRBJ1-4|few|-|TRBV27
CASSLGGQPNEKLFF
TGTGCCAGCAGTTTAGGCGGACAACCGAATGAAAAACTGTTTTTT
>TRBJ1-5|-|-|TRBV7-9
CASSPDEGWDQPQHF
TGTGCCAGCAGCCCAGACGAGGGTTGGGATCAGCCCCAGCATTTT
>TRBJ2-6|-|-|TRBV27
CASSFFPGHLSGANVLTF
TGTGCCAGCAGTTTCTTTCCGGGACACCTCTCTGGGGCCAACGTCCTGACTTTC
>TRBJ2-7|-|-|TRBV27
CASSLVEESSYEQYF
TGTGCCAGCAGTTTAGTGGAGGAGAGCTCCTACGAGCAGTACTTC